This passage covers 25 T cell receptor beta chains from one sample sequenced in a study of cytomegalovirus exposure and HLA in healthy donors. PCR primers comprised 60 Vbeta and 13 Jbeta primers. The table came from immunoSEQ multiplex PCR; TCRdb's copy has only in-frame clones and leaves some out. Among around 180,000 clones, about 90% were seen once, and the ten largest hold roughly 0.24%. The sequencing input was PBMCs. These receptors came from a girl under three years old in good health and CMV-seronegative.

The chain has TRBV2 and TRBJ2-1, with TRBD2 as a possible D gene (5 bases). There are 15 residues in the CDR3. Per germline, CDR1 SNHLY and CDR2 FYNNEI. V was pared by 1 base and J by 2 bases, with 9 bases between. The CDR3 DNA reads as TGTGCCAGCAGTGAAGGTGGGAGTGCCTACAATGAGCAGTTCTTC. Translating gives CASSEGGSAYNEQFF. Looking up the rest from reference TRBV2 and TRBJ2-1 gives the full variable domain: EPEVTQTPSHQVTQMGQEVILRCVPISNHLYFYWYRQILGQKVEFLVSFYNNEISEKSEIFDDQFSVERPDGSNFTLKIRSTKLEDSAMYFCASSEGGSAYNEQFFGPGTRLTVL.

V is TRBV7-9 and J is TRBJ2-3, with 13 bases that match TRBD2. CDR1 and CDR2 (germline): SEHNR, FQNEAQ (reference sequence). This CDR3 has 17 residues. V gave up 1 base and J gave up 2 bases; unmatched junction bases: 3. The DNA for the CDR3 is TGTGCCAGCAGCTTAGTTGGGACTAGCGGGACCACAGATACGCAGTATTTT. Its protein is CASSLVGTSGTTDTQYF. Full variable domain (remainder filled in from reference TRBV7-9 and TRBJ2-3): DTGVSQNPRHKITKRGQNVTFRCDPISEHNRLYWYRQTLGQGPEFLTYFQNEAQLEKSRLLSDRFSAERPKGSFSTLEIQRTEQGDSAMYLCASSLVGTSGTTDTQYFGPGTRLTVL.

J is TRBJ1-1 and V is TRBV6-6, with 7 bases matching TRBD1. Trimming cost V 8 bases and J 6 bases; bases outside gene matches: 9. CDR3 length: 13 amino acids. CDR1 MNHNY and CDR2 SVGAGI come from the germline V gene (reference sequence). CDR3 DNA sequence: TGTGCCAGCCGAGACAGGGTGGAATCTGAAGCTTTCTTT. As protein: CASRDRVESEAFF.

This chain joins TRBV30 and TRBJ2-7, with 11 bases that match TRBD1. Per the germline V gene, CDR1 is GTSNPN and CDR2 is SVGIG (reference sequence). Losses at the gene ends were 5 bases for V and 0 bases for J; bases not matched to a gene: 0. This CDR3 contains 13 residues. The CDR3 sequence is CAWGTGGSYEQYF. In DNA form, the CDR3 reads TGTGCCTGGGGGACAGGGGGCTCCTACGAGCAGTACTTC.

The rearrangement links TRBV7-3 to TRBJ1-1; D unclear. The CDR3 runs 13 residues. V lost 5 bases to trimming and J lost 4 bases, with 11 bases between them. Germline V gene sequence: CDR1 SGHTA, CDR2 FQGTGA. Here the CDR3 DNA reads TGTGCCAGCAGCCCCAGTATCACCACTGAAGCTTTCTTT. It specifies CASSPSITTEAFF.

The chain combines TRBV5-1 with TRBJ2-2, with 10 bases identical to TRBD2. Germline CDR1 SGHRS, CDR2 YFSETQ. With V trimmed by 1 base and J by 0 bases, 6 bases remained unmatched. The CDR3 contains 18 residues. As DNA, the CDR3 is TGCGCCAGCAGCTTGCCAGGACTAGCGGTCCCGAACACCGGGGAGCTGTTTTTT. This encodes CASSLPGLAVPNTGELFF. Looking up the rest from reference TRBV5-1 and TRBJ2-2 gives the full variable domain: KAGVTQTPRYLIKTRGQQVTLSCSPISGHRSVSWYQQTPGQGLQFLFEYFSETQRNKGNFPGRFSGRQFSNSRSEMNVSTLELGDSALYLCASSLPGLAVPNTGELFFGEGSRLTVL.

The CDR3 sequence: CASSLWDQKWGWRYTF. CDR3 in DNA: TGTGCCAGCAGCTTGTGGGATCAGAAGTGGGGCTGGCGATACACCTTC. The chain recombines TRBV5-4 with TRBJ1-2, with a possible D match to TRBD1 (5 bases). The V and J ends lost 1 base and 11 bases respectively, with 24 bases between them. Germline V gene data show CDR1 as SGHNT and CDR2 as YYREEE (reference sequence). The CDR3 has 16 amino acids.

This sequence joins TRBV4-1 and TRBJ1-6, with D unclear. The CDR3 covers 17 residues. Per germline, CDR1 MGHRA and CDR2 YSYEKL. The ends were cut back, 4 bases at V and 8 bases at J, with 21 bases in the middle. CDR3 amino acids: CASSPMAGPPSYSPLHF. The CDR3 nucleotides read TGCGCCAGCAGCCCGATGGCTGGGCCACCCTCCTATTCACCCCTCCACTTT.

The chain recombines TRBV11-2 with TRBJ2-7; 7 nucleotides agree with TRBD2. Unmatched junction bases numbered 2, after V lost 3 bases and J lost 3 bases. The CDR3 spans 13 residues. The germline CDR1 and CDR2 sequences are SGHAT and FQNNGV. CDR3 residues: CASSFGGSYEQYF. CDR3 nucleotide sequence: TGTGCCAGCAGCTTCGGCGGGAGCTACGAGCAGTACTTC.

This sequence joins TRBV20-1 and TRBJ2-5; D call uncertain. Germline CDR1 DFQATT, CDR2 SNEGSKA (reference sequence). The CDR3 has 11 residues. Trimming cost V 3 bases and J 1 base, with 3 bases left between them. The CDR3 DNA sequence: TGCAGTGCTAGCGGCCAAGAGACCCAGTACTTC. Translated, it gives CSASGQETQYF.

The chain combines TRBV5-6 with TRBJ1-6; D remains ambiguous. CDR1 SGHDT and CDR2 YYEEEE come from the germline V gene. The CDR3 has 14 residues. The V end lost 1 base, the J end lost 7 bases, and 9 bases lay between the germline ends. The CDR3 nucleotides are TGTGCCAGCAGCTTGAGGTCGGGAAATTCACCCCTCCACTTT. Protein sequence: CASSLRSGNSPLHF. Full variable domain (remainder filled in from reference TRBV5-6 and TRBJ1-6): DAGVTQSPTHLIKTRGQQVTLRCSPKSGHDTVSWYQQALGQGPQFIFQYYEEEERQRGNFPDRFSGHQFPNYSSELNVNALLLGDSALYLCASSLRSGNSPLHFGNGTRLTVT.

The table lists this clone with a count of one. The chain recombines TRBV5-6 with TRBJ1-5; 8 bases are a match to TRBD1. This CDR3 has 15 amino acids. With 2 bases clipped from V and 6 bases from J, the junction kept 7 bases outside the gene matches. Germline-derived CDR1 and CDR2 are SGHDT and YYEEEE. The CDR3 region is CASSFGQGVSQPQHF. The CDR3 DNA is TGTGCCAGCAGCTTTGGACAGGGTGTTAGTCAGCCCCAGCATTTT.

The V and J genes are TRBV5-4 and TRBJ1-1, with TRBD1 identical over 9 bases. CDR1 and CDR2 (germline): SGHNT, YYREEE (reference sequence). V lost 4 bases to trimming and J lost 11 bases; unmatched junction nucleotides: 9. The CDR3 is 13 residues long. Here the CDR3 DNA reads TGTGCCAGCAGCGCGGACAGGGGAGGGTGGGCTTTCTTT. Protein product: CASSADRGGWAFF.

This clone was detected once. The chain recombines TRBV5-1 with TRBJ2-1, with 8 bases aligning to TRBD2. The length of the CDR3 is 14 residues. Germline assignment: CDR1 SGHRS and CDR2 YFSETQ. Losses at the gene ends were 5 bases for V and 8 bases for J; bases not matched to a gene: 9. As DNA, the CDR3 is TGCGCCAGCAGTATCCAGCGGGAGTTCGATGAGCAGTTCTTC. Protein: CASSIQREFDEQFF.

In its sample, this clone was seen once. This sequence joins TRBV10-3 and TRBJ1-5; the D gene is possibly TRBD1 (6 bases). The CDR3 runs to 14 residues. V dropped 4 bases and J dropped 4 bases, with 11 bases sitting between them. CDR1 and CDR2 (germline): ENHRY, SYGVKD. For the CDR3, the DNA is TGTGCCATCAGTGTTGGGCAGGGGAATCAGCCCCAGCATTTT. Translation gives CAISVGQGNQPQHF.

The chain employs TRBV7-9 and TRBJ1-1; the match to TRBD1 covers 9 bases. V shed 4 bases and J 5 bases; nucleotides not matched to a gene: 5. The germline CDR1 and CDR2 sequences are SEHNR and FQNEAQ (reference sequence). This CDR3 is built from 14 residues. The CDR3 spells CASSSQGAWTEAFF. The CDR3 DNA reads as TGTGCCAGCAGCTCACAGGGGGCCTGGACTGAAGCTTTCTTT.

This clone was seen more than once but under ten times. The rearrangement links TRBV6-1 to TRBJ2-5, with 9 bases lining up with TRBD2. Trimming took 2 bases from V and 5 from J; bases not matched to a gene: 3. The CDR3 has 14 residues. Germline CDR1 and CDR2: MNHNS and SASEGT. CDR3 residues: CASSEPGTSETQYF. CDR3 nucleotide sequence: TGTGCCAGCAGTGAACCAGGGACTAGCGAGACCCAGTACTTC.

The genes are TRBV4-2 and TRBJ2-3, with 11 nucleotides matching TRBD2. V shed 0 bases, J shed 6 bases, and the junction held 8 bases outside the gene matches. CDR1 is LGHNA, CDR2 YNFKEQ, per germline. The CDR3 length is 17 residues. CDR3 DNA: TGTGCCAGCAGCCAAGAGGTAGCGGGGGGGATCGGGGATACGCAGTATTTT. It yields the protein CASSQEVAGGIGDTQYF.

This clone has only one observation. V and J are TRBV11-2 and TRBJ2-3; D ambiguous. Deletions cut 1 base from V and 5 bases from J, with 4 bases between. Germline lookup yields CDR1 SGHAT and CDR2 FQNNGV. The CDR3 covers 12 residues. The CDR3 nucleotides read TGTGCCAGCAGCTTAGTAGAAGATACGCAGTATTTT. As protein: CASSLVEDTQYF. The whole variable domain, filled in from reference TRBV11-2 and TRBJ2-3, reads EAGVAQSPRYKIIEKRQSVAFWCNPISGHATLYWYQQILGQGPKLLIQFQNNGVVDDSQLPKDRFSAERLKGVDSTLKIQPAKLEDSAVYLCASSLVEDTQYFGPGTRLTVL.

The chain employs TRBV6-5 and TRBJ2-7; D uncertain. The germline V and J ends were trimmed by 2 bases and 3 bases, with 8 bases remaining between them. CDR3 length: 13 amino acids. Looked up from germline, CDR1 is MNHEY and CDR2 is SVGAGI. The CDR3 region is CASSYGEGYEQYF. The CDR3 bases are TGTGCCAGCAGTTACGGAGAAGGCTACGAGCAGTACTTC.

The chain carries TRBV7-9 and TRBJ2-3; D call uncertain. The germline V and J ends were trimmed by 2 bases and 4 bases, with 4 bases remaining between them. The germline V gene encodes CDR1 SEHNR and CDR2 FQNEAQ (reference sequence). The CDR3 length is 12 residues. The chain's CDR3 is CASSLISDTQYF. Written as DNA, the CDR3 is TGTGCCAGCAGCTTAATATCAGATACGCAGTATTTT.

The rearrangement joins TRBV13 to TRBJ2-7; no definite D call. Germline lookup yields CDR1 PRHDT and CDR2 FYEKMQ (reference sequence). This CDR3 has 13 residues. The V gene lost 3 bases and the J gene lost 6 bases, with 12 bases spanning the gap. Written as DNA, the CDR3 is TGTGCCAGCAGCTTCTATTCTCGCACCGAGCAGTACTTC. Translated: CASSFYSRTEQYF.

J is TRBJ2-7 and V is TRBV13, with 8 bases fitting TRBD1. The germline V gene has CDR1 PRHDT and CDR2 FYEKMQ (reference sequence). V lost 1 base to trimming and J lost 7 bases; unmatched junction nucleotides: 15. CDR3 size: 17 residues. CDR3 sequence reads: CASSLEGEGTGVGEQYF. In DNA form, the CDR3 reads TGTGCCAGCAGCTTAGAAGGGGAAGGGACAGGCGTTGGGGAGCAGTACTTC.

The chain recombines TRBV5-6 with TRBJ2-7; 7 bases map to TRBD1. V was pared by 0 bases and J by 0 bases, with 3 bases of the junction left unmatched. The CDR3 contains 15 residues. From germline, CDR1 is SGHDT and CDR2 YYEEEE. CDR3 bases: TGTGCCAGCAGCTTGGGACAGGGACCCTCCTACGAGCAGTACTTC. It specifies CASSLGQGPSYEQYF.

This clone was counted a single time. The V and J genes are TRBV5-1 and TRBJ1-2; D might be TRBD1 (6 bases). The V gene lost 4 bases and the J gene lost 3 bases, with 16 bases spanning the gap. This CDR3 is 15 amino acids long. Germline V gene lookup returns CDR1 SGHRS and CDR2 YFSETQ. The CDR3 loop is CASSLHRGGDYGYTF. The CDR3 bases are TGCGCCAGCAGCCTCCACCGCGGGGGCGACTATGGCTACACCTTC.